This T cell receptor beta chain was sequenced in a study of cytomegalovirus exposure and HLA in healthy donors. Primers: 60 Vbeta forward and 13 Jbeta reverse. Some clones are missing from TCRdb's copy, which holds only in-frame ones; the method was immunoSEQ multiplex PCR. The sample has fewer than 200,000 clones, over 80% seen once. Overall study results and limits: In a later analysis, the majority of CMV-associated beta chains seemingly showed HLA restriction. Earlier analysis found most TCR beta V segments productive about 87% or about 30% of the time. When a later analysis compared HLA-associated TCR beta chains with equally common others, the HLA-associated chains turned out to be more clonally expanded and to have lower generation probabilities.

Germline-derived CDR1 and CDR2 are MDHEN and SYDVKM. The junction had 8 bases not matched to a gene; V was cut back by 7 bases and J by 3 bases. The CDR3 is made up of 14 amino acids. With respect to this clone: Its antigen remains unidentified.

The TCR was taken from a girl aged 10 to 17 in good health and CMV-seropositive. Sequenced input: PBMCs. The chain carries TRBV28 and TRBJ2-7; 8 nucleotides match TRBD1. The CDR3 is CASTLRQGRYEQYF. CDR3 coding DNA: TGTGCCAGCACGCTCCGACAGGGGCGCTACGAGCAGTACTTC.